The 17 T cell receptor beta chains given below trace back to one sample, sequenced in a study of early T cells in non-severe SARS-CoV-2 infection. TCRdb processed the 5' RACE reads anew with MiXCR; each CDR3 protein has one entry. The table shows some 21,000 distinct CDR3 sequences, with 4.2% occurring only once. Material for sequencing was whole blood. The receptors shown here come from an adult who was a healthcare worker with PCR-confirmed SARS-CoV-2 infection or an uninfected control (not recorded which).

The chain employs TRBV20-1 and TRBJ2-3; 12 bases are a match to TRBD2. This CDR3 is 15 amino acids long. Germline CDR1 is DFQATT and CDR2 is SNEGSKA (reference sequence). V lost 5 bases and J lost 2; bases outside the gene matches: 5. This CDR3 is CSAPGLAGNTDTQYF. CDR3 in DNA: TGCAGTGCTCCGGGACTAGCGGGTAACACAGATACGCAGTATTTT.

This clonotype was found many times. The chain combines TRBV20-1 with TRBJ2-7; the D call may be TRBD1 or TRBD2 (6 bases each). Trimming shortened V by 5 bases and J by 0 bases, and 14 bases separated the two germline ends. The CDR3 is made up of 14 amino acids. Germline V CDR1 and CDR2: DFQATT, SNEGSKA (reference sequence). In DNA, the CDR3 is TGCAGTGCTGACCTGTGGGGGGCCTCCTACGAGCAGTACTTC. Translation: CSADLWGASYEQYF.

In this sample, this clonotype turned up a few times. The rearrangement links TRBV10-2 to TRBJ2-5; D is uncertain. Looked up from germline, CDR1 is WSHSY and CDR2 is SAAADI. The CDR3 sequence is 13 residues long. Trimming took off 8 bases at V and 5 bases at J, with 15 bases between the two ends. CDR3 sequence: CASSFLTGETQYF. The DNA of the CDR3 is TGCGCCAGCTCGTTTCTTACTGGGGAGACCCAGTACTTC.

This clonotype appeared many times. The genes are TRBV4-3 and TRBJ1-1; perhaps TRBD1 as D (6 bases). The V end was cut by 0 bases, the J end by 5 bases, with 16 bases between. This CDR3 has 16 residues. CDR1 and CDR2 (germline): LGHNA, YSLEER. As DNA, the CDR3 is TGCGCCAGCAGCCAAGATTGGGTTGGCAGGGGAACTGAAGCTTTCTTT. Protein product: CASSQDWVGRGTEAFF.

This clonotype has a count of ten or more. V is TRBV7-2 and J is TRBJ1-1; D possibly corresponds to TRBD1 (6 bases). From germline, CDR1 is SGHTA and CDR2 FQGNSA. The CDR3 runs to 14 residues. The V end was cut by 5 bases, the J end by 7 bases, with 17 bases between. The CDR3 region has the DNA TGTGCCAGCAGCAGAAGGGGACACACGATTGAAGCTTTCTTT. As protein: CASSRRGHTIEAFF.

This clonotype was observed many times. The V call is TRBV14, the J call TRBJ1-5, with D unclear. The V and J ends lost 3 bases and 6 bases respectively, with 12 bases between them. The germline V gene encodes CDR1 SGHDN and CDR2 FVKESK. The CDR3 runs to 14 residues. As DNA, the CDR3 is TGTGCCAGCAGCCAGGTACCAGGCGGTCAGCCCCAGCATTTT. This sequence encodes CASSQVPGGQPQHF.

By proportion, this clonotype is medium-sized. The chain links TRBV7-3 to TRBJ2-1; 12 bases align to TRBD1. The CDR3 is 17 amino acids. CDR1 is SGHTA, CDR2 FQGTGA, per germline. V lost 1 base and J lost 6; bases outside the gene matches: 7. The CDR3 DNA follows: TGTGCCAGCAGCTTAAGGTTCGGGACAGGGGGCGGCAATGAGCAGTTCTTC. It is translated as CASSLRFGTGGGNEQFF.

This clonotype was observed at least ten times. The gene calls are TRBV4-1 and TRBJ2-1, with 7 bases lining up with TRBD2. CDR3 size: 16 residues. From germline, CDR1 is MGHRA and CDR2 YSYEKL. The V and J ends lost 5 bases and 2 bases, in that order; junction bases with no gene match: 9. CDR3 coding DNA: TGCGCCAGCAGCACAATCCCGGGACTAACCTACAATGAGCAGTTCTTC. Its protein is CASSTIPGLTYNEQFF.

This clonotype was seen ten or more times. A junction boundary mismatches the germline segment, possibly from a read error. This chain joins TRBV7-8 and TRBJ1-3; D gene uncertain. CDR1 SGHVS and CDR2 FQNEAQ come from the germline V gene. The CDR3 is 15 residues long. The CDR3 loop is CASSSSGNSENTIYF. CDR3 sequence (DNA): TGTGCCAGCAGCTCGTCGGGCAACTCTGAAAACACCATATATTTT.

This clonotype has only a few counts. The rearrangement links TRBV18 to TRBJ1-6; 8 nucleotides align to TRBD1. V trimming: 3 bases; J trimming: 4 bases; junction bases outside the gene matches: 5. Germline V gene sequence: CDR1 KGHSH, CDR2 LQKENI. The CDR3 spans 16 residues. The CDR3, as DNA: TGTGCCAGCTCACCGCCGAGGACAGGGTATAATTCACCCCTCCACTTT. Translating gives CASSPPRTGYNSPLHF.

Relative to its sample, this clonotype is medium-sized. The J gene is TRBJ2-3, the V gene TRBV18; D is ambiguous. Trimming took off 0 bases at V and 1 base at J, with 8 bases between the two ends. CDR3 size: 15 residues. Germline loops: CDR1 KGHSH, CDR2 LQKENI. CDR3 protein: CASSPPLFGTDTQYF. CDR3 nucleotides: TGTGCCAGCTCACCACCTTTATTCGGCACAGATACGCAGTATTTT.

This clonotype showed up many times. This chain connects TRBV6-2 or TRBV6-3 to TRBJ1-1, with D maybe TRBD1 (5 bases). The CDR3 has 17 residues. The V end was cut by 5 bases, the J end by 1 base, with 20 bases between. CDR1 is MNHEY and CDR2 is SVGEGT in the germline V gene. The CDR3 DNA is TGTGCCAGCAGTCGGTACCGGGACCCGGGCCCGAACACTGAAGCTTTCTTT. Amino acid sequence: CASSRYRDPGPNTEAFF.

In its sample, this clonotype was seen many times. V is TRBV7-8 and J is TRBJ2-7, with no clear D. The germline CDR1 and CDR2 sequences are SGHVS and FQNEAQ. The CDR3 runs to 14 residues. Trimming cost V 5 bases and J 5 bases, with 16 bases left between them. CDR3 in DNA: TGTGCCAGCAGCCGATCGGGCCTAGATGACGAGCAGTACTTC. It translates to CASSRSGLDDEQYF.

This clonotype was seen many times. The J gene is TRBJ1-1, the V gene TRBV6-5, with D possibly being TRBD1 (6 bases). Germline loops: CDR1 MNHEY, CDR2 SVGAGI. V gave up 10 bases and J gave up 4 bases, with 16 bases separating them. CDR3 size: 13 residues. CDR3: CAIKTTGFTEAFF. The CDR3 bases are TGTGCCATCAAGACAACAGGGTTCACTGAAGCTTTCTTT.

The chain employs TRBV7-8 and TRBJ2-5; no definite D call. This CDR3 spans 16 amino acids. Germline CDR1 SGHVS, CDR2 FQNEAQ. The V and J ends lost 1 base and 0 bases respectively, with 12 bases between them. CDR3 sequence reads: CASSLVAWAYQETQYF. In nucleotides, the CDR3 is TGTGCCAGCAGCTTAGTCGCCTGGGCGTACCAAGAGACCCAGTACTTC.

At least ten counts were recorded for this clonotype. This chain joins TRBV7-6 and TRBJ2-1; unclear D gene. The V end was cut by 5 bases, the J end by 2 bases, with 7 bases between. Germline CDR1 is SGHVS and CDR2 is FNYEAQ. This CDR3 is 13 amino acids long. CDR3 loop: CASSPLTYNEQFF. In DNA form, the CDR3 reads TGTGCCAGCAGCCCCCTAACCTACAATGAGCAGTTCTTC.

This rearrangement joins TRBV9 to TRBJ1-1, with TRBD1 identical over 8 bases. V shed 0 bases and J 9 bases; nucleotides not matched to a gene: 10. The CDR3 contains 15 residues. Germline CDR1 is SGDLS and CDR2 is YYNGEE. The CDR3 DNA reads TGTGCCAGCAGCGTAGAAGGCTCAGGGGGCATCAAAGCTTTCTTT. It yields the protein CASSVEGSGGIKAFF.